This T cell receptor beta chain was retrieved from a study of cytomegalovirus exposure and HLA in healthy donors. Study details: As an earlier analysis found, some 180 million T cells yielded about 120 million unique TCR beta sequences.

Remarks on this clone: Its antigen is unknown.

CDR1 and CDR2 from the germline V gene are SGDLS and YYNGEE. V was pared by 0 bases and J by 4 bases, with 15 bases between. The CDR3 is made up of 16 amino acids. General study findings and limits: Investigators reported around 150 TCR beta chains as tied to cytomegalovirus.

With 60 Vbeta and 13 Jbeta primers, the PCR was carried out. Method: immunoSEQ multiplex PCR; TCRdb's copy keeps in-frame clones and lacks some. Here the sample spans about 160,000 clones, approximately 77% being singletons. The J gene is TRBJ2-3, the V gene TRBV9; D is possibly TRBD1 (6 bases). The sequenced sample consisted of PBMCs. The sequence was obtained from a female donor in good health and CMV-seronegative. The CDR3 nucleotides read TGTGCCAGCAGCGTAGGGGGGCTACCCGGGGCAGATACGCAGTATTTT. Translation: CASSVGGLPGADTQYF.